A single sample gave rise to the 17 T cell receptor beta chains below, sequenced in a study of cytomegalovirus exposure and HLA in healthy donors. The PCR contained 60 Vbeta and 13 Jbeta primers. Assay: immunoSEQ multiplex PCR; the TCRdb copy retains only in-frame clones and omits some. The sample includes about 150,000 clones, about 60% of them seen just once. Specimen: PBMCs. These receptors were taken from a woman in her sixties in good health and CMV-seropositive.

The chain couples TRBV25-1 to TRBJ1-3; tentatively, D is TRBD1 (5 bases). This CDR3 contains 15 residues. V shed 3 bases and J shed 4 bases, with 13 bases lying between them. Looked up from germline, CDR1 is MGHDK and CDR2 is SYGVNS. CDR3 DNA sequence: TGTGCCAGCAGTGACCGGACACTCGTAGGAAACACCATATATTTT. Protein: CASSDRTLVGNTIYF.

V usage is TRBV6-1 and J usage is TRBJ1-5, with a weak D call TRBD1 (6 bases). This CDR3 has 15 amino acids. Germline CDR1 is MNHNS and CDR2 is SASEGT. Trimming removed 5 bases from V and 3 bases from J, with 14 bases in between. CDR3 DNA sequence: TGTGCCAGCAGTCCCCGGGGGGCCTCCAATCAGCCCCAGCATTTT. It specifies CASSPRGASNQPQHF.

V is TRBV30 and J is TRBJ2-5, with D perhaps matching TRBD2 (7 bases). The CDR3 has 14 amino acids. Trimming took 0 bases from V and 5 from J, leaving 13 bases between them. Per germline, CDR1 GTSNPN and CDR2 SVGIG (reference sequence). The chain's CDR3 is CAWSVSGGGETQYF. The CDR3 region has the DNA TGTGCCTGGAGTGTCTCGGGGGGCGGTGAGACCCAGTACTTC.

The chain combines TRBV7-2 with TRBJ2-1; 7 bases map to TRBD1. CDR1 is SGHTA, CDR2 FQGNSA, per germline. This CDR3 has 15 amino acids. The V segment lost 11 bases and the J segment 0 bases; nucleotides outside the gene matches: 10. The CDR3 sequence: CAASTGPSSYNEQFF. CDR3 DNA sequence: TGTGCCGCTTCGACAGGGCCAAGCTCCTACAATGAGCAGTTCTTC.

The CDR3 is CASSLQGYGNTIYF. The CDR3, as DNA: TGTGCCAGCAGTCTCCAGGGTTATGGAAACACCATATATTTT. V is TRBV2 and J is TRBJ1-3; perhaps TRBD1 as D (5 bases). The CDR3 extends over 14 amino acids. Germline V lookup: CDR1 SNHLY, CDR2 FYNNEI. Deletions cut 5 bases from V and 3 bases from J, with 11 bases between.

The genes are TRBV28 and TRBJ2-7, with D tentatively TRBD1 (6 bases). Germline CDR1 MDHEN, CDR2 SYDVKM. The CDR3 has 13 amino acids. V lost 5 bases and J 2 bases, leaving 10 bases between the germline ends. CDR3 DNA sequence: TGTGCCAGCAGTCGCAGGGGCCCCTACGAGCAGTACTTC. Translating it yields CASSRRGPYEQYF.

About this clone itself: At one end the junction does not follow the germline gene, possibly because of a read error. The rearrangement uses TRBV27 and TRBJ1-5; D may be TRBD1 (5 bases). Per the germline V gene, CDR1 is MNHEY and CDR2 is SMNVEV (reference sequence). This CDR3 has 15 residues. CDR3 DNA sequence: TGTGCCAGCAGTTTTGGAGGGGCTGGCAATCAGCCCCAGCGTTTT. This translates into CASSFGGAGNQPQRF.

This clone was counted between two and nine times. Within the sample, other DNA sequences also encode this same CDR3. The chain couples TRBV2 to TRBJ1-1, with 11 bases lining up with TRBD1. The ends lost 6 bases at V and 5 bases at J; junction bases unmatched: 2. CDR1 is SNHLY and CDR2 is FYNNEI in the germline V gene. The CDR3 is made up of 13 amino acids. DNA for the CDR3: TGTGCCAGCAGGGGACAGGGGGGGACTGAAGCTTTCTTT. Translating it yields CASRGQGGTEAFF.

The chain uses TRBV18 and TRBJ1-1; TRBD1 might be the D (6 bases). The CDR3 length is 13 residues. Germline V CDR1 and CDR2: KGHSH, LQKENI. The ends were cut back, 0 bases at V and 8 bases at J, with 10 bases in the middle. The CDR3 nucleotides read TGTGCCAGCTCACCACCCCAGGGGCGAGAAGCTTTCTTT. Its translation: CASSPPQGREAFF.

V is TRBV7-9 and J is TRBJ1-2; a weak D match, TRBD1 (6 bases). There are 14 residues in the CDR3. Trimming took 5 bases from V and 5 from J, leaving 15 bases between them. In germline, CDR1 is SEHNR, CDR2 FQNEAQ (reference sequence). CDR3 region: CASSPPDSHYGYTF. The CDR3 region has the DNA TGTGCCAGCAGCCCCCCGGACAGTCATTATGGCTACACCTTC.

The sample holds one count of this clone. V is TRBV7-2 and J is TRBJ1-2; D is uncertain. Trimming took off 1 base at V and 8 bases at J, with 14 bases between the two ends. Germline V gene lookup returns CDR1 SGHTA and CDR2 FQGNSA. The CDR3 totals 14 residues. CDR3 loop: CASSLGNSLGGYTF. In DNA form, the CDR3 reads TGTGCCAGCAGCTTAGGGAACAGCTTAGGAGGCTACACCTTC.

This clone has only a few counts. CDR3 in amino acids: CASSSSRGNTEAFF. CDR3 DNA: TGTGCCAGCAGTTCGTCCAGGGGAAATACTGAAGCTTTCTTT. The V gene is TRBV6-5, the J gene TRBJ1-1, with D maybe TRBD1 (6 bases). Germline CDR1 is MNHEY and CDR2 is SVGAGI. There are 14 residues in the CDR3. The V gene lost 4 bases and the J gene lost 5 bases, with 14 bases spanning the gap.

This chain links TRBV5-8 with TRBJ1-2, with a tentative D call TRBD1 (5 bases). CDR3 length: 14 amino acids. The germline V gene has CDR1 SGHTS and CDR2 YDEGEE. The ends were cut back, 0 bases at V and 3 bases at J, with 9 bases in the middle. CDR3 coding DNA: TGTGCCAGCAGCTTGGACAGGAATTACTATGGCTACACCTTC. Protein product: CASSLDRNYYGYTF.

The V call is TRBV2, the J call TRBJ1-4; 7 nucleotides match TRBD1. Germline V gene lookup returns CDR1 SNHLY and CDR2 FYNNEI. V lost 5 bases and J lost 0; bases outside the gene matches: 3. The length of the CDR3 is 15 residues. This CDR3 reads CASSFDRATNEKLFF. CDR3 coding DNA: TGTGCCAGCAGTTTCGACAGGGCAACTAATGAAAAACTGTTTTTT.

V and J are TRBV19 and TRBJ1-5; D is unclear. The V end lost 3 bases, the J end lost 0 bases, and 6 bases lay between the germline ends. Germline lookup yields CDR1 LNHDA and CDR2 SQIVND (reference sequence). The CDR3 extends over 14 amino acids. The CDR3, as DNA: TGTGCCAGTAGTATGAGCGTTAGCAATCAGCCCCAGCATTTT. Translated: CASSMSVSNQPQHF.

The rearrangement uses TRBV5-1 and TRBJ2-1; 12 nucleotides align to TRBD1. The germline V gene encodes CDR1 SGHRS and CDR2 YFSETQ. J gave up 10 bases and V 4 bases, and 12 bases lay outside the gene matches. The CDR3 extends over 16 amino acids. As DNA, the CDR3 is TGCGCCAGCAGCCCCCCTCTCGGGACAGGGGGCCGGGAGCAGTTCTTC. Translating gives CASSPPLGTGGREQFF.

The genes are TRBV6-1 and TRBJ2-5, with TRBD2 matching over 9 bases. The CDR3 has 14 amino acids. J was trimmed by 7 bases and V by 6 bases; bases with no gene match: 9. Germline V gives CDR1 MNHNS, CDR2 SASEGT. The CDR3 sequence: CASRTSGEVGTQYF. The CDR3 nucleotides read TGTGCCAGCAGGACTAGCGGTGAGGTTGGGACCCAGTACTTC.